A single sample is the source of the 15 T cell receptor beta chains below, sequenced in a study of cytomegalovirus exposure and HLA in healthy donors. Clones were sequenced by immunoSEQ multiplex PCR, and TCRdb holds only the in-frame ones, with some missing. The table records 150,000 to 200,000 clones, approximately 84% of them present only once. The sample consisted of PBMCs. Source of these receptors: a man aged 30-40 years in good health and CMV-seropositive.

The rearrangement links TRBV29-1 to TRBJ1-4; TRBD1 aligns across 10 bases. This CDR3 contains 13 residues. CDR1 is SQVTM and CDR2 is ANQGSEA in the germline V gene. V trimming: 7 bases; J trimming: 8 bases; junction bases outside the gene matches: 7. CDR3 residues: CSGQDRGDEKLFF. In nucleotides, the CDR3 is TGCAGCGGCCAGGACAGGGGGGACGAAAAACTGTTTTTT.

This chain uses TRBV5-1 with TRBJ1-3; 11 bases are shared with TRBD1. Germline V gene lookup returns CDR1 SGHRS and CDR2 YFSETQ. The CDR3 sequence is 16 residues long. Unmatched junction bases numbered 3, after V lost 4 bases and J lost 0 bases. The DNA of the CDR3 is TGCGCCAGCAGCACGGGACAGGGGGGCTCTGGAAACACCATATATTTT. It yields the protein CASSTGQGGSGNTIYF.

V and J are TRBV7-2 and TRBJ2-3; 7 bases agree with TRBD2. V trimming: 1 base; J trimming: 5 bases; junction bases outside the gene matches: 9. Germline lookup yields CDR1 SGHTA and CDR2 FQGNSA. The CDR3 sequence is 16 residues long. CDR3 protein: CASSLVGGGGKDTQYF. CDR3 DNA: TGTGCCAGCAGCTTAGTCGGTGGCGGGGGAAAAGATACGCAGTATTTT.

J is TRBJ2-1 and V is TRBV5-4; 8 positions agree with TRBD1. V trimming: 3 bases; J trimming: 5 bases; junction bases outside the gene matches: 4. The CDR3 consists of 14 residues. The germline CDR1 and CDR2 sequences are SGHNT and YYREEE (reference sequence). The CDR3 loop is CASSSWTGHNEQFF. As DNA, the CDR3 is TGTGCCAGCAGCTCCTGGACAGGGCACAATGAGCAGTTCTTC. The entire variable domain, with the rest obtained from reference TRBV5-4 and TRBJ2-1, is as follows: ETGVTQSPTHLIKTRGQQVTLRCSSQSGHNTVSWYQQALGQGPQFIFQYYREEENGRGNFPPRFSGLQFPNYSSELNVNALELDDSALYLCASSSWTGHNEQFFGPGTRLTVL.

J is TRBJ2-6 and V is TRBV7-8, with 8 bases matching TRBD2. The CDR3 extends over 20 amino acids. Germline V gives CDR1 SGHVS, CDR2 FQNEAQ. The V and J ends lost 4 bases and 1 base, in that order; junction bases with no gene match: 15. CDR3 protein: CASSWPGLEESWSGANVLTF. CDR3 coding DNA: TGTGCCAGCAGCTGGCCGGGACTAGAGGAGTCCTGGTCTGGGGCCAACGTCCTGACTTTC.

With respect to this clone: One end of the junction does not line up with germline, which may come from a read error. Other DNA sequences of this sample code for an identical CDR3. The V and J genes are TRBV27 and TRBJ2-7; no definite D call. From germline, CDR1 is MNHEY and CDR2 SMNVEV (reference sequence). This CDR3 comprises 13 residues. CDR3 in DNA: TGTGCCAGCAGTTTAGGGCCCTCCTACGAACAGTACTTC. Translated, it gives CASSLGPSYEQYF.

Of note for this clone: Additional DNA sequences in this sample encode the identical CDR3. The CDR3 DNA is TGTGCCAGCAGTGTGGACAGGGGCAATGAGCAGTTCTTC. This codes for CASSVDRGNEQFF. V is TRBV2 and J is TRBJ2-1, with TRBD1 identical over 9 bases. The CDR3 is made up of 13 amino acids. Germline V gene data show CDR1 as SNHLY and CDR2 as FYNNEI. The V segment lost 4 bases and the J segment 6 bases; nucleotides outside the gene matches: 1.

The chain recombines TRBV5-4 with TRBJ1-2, with 10 bases identical to TRBD1. Germline CDR1 SGHNT, CDR2 YYREEE (reference sequence). The length of the CDR3 is 13 residues. The junction had 0 bases not matched to a gene; V was cut back by 3 bases and J by 4 bases. CDR3 DNA: TGTGCCAGCAGCTGGACAGGGGGCTATGGCTACACCTTC. Translation: CASSWTGGYGYTF. The variable domain in full, completed from reference TRBV5-4 and TRBJ1-2, reads ETGVTQSPTHLIKTRGQQVTLRCSSQSGHNTVSWYQQALGQGPQFIFQYYREEENGRGNFPPRFSGLQFPNYSSELNVNALELDDSALYLCASSWTGGYGYTFGSGTRLTVV.

The chain combines TRBV5-5 with TRBJ2-7; 8 bases line up with TRBD2. J gave up 4 bases and V 4 bases, and 7 bases lay outside the gene matches. The CDR3 totals 14 residues. Germline V CDR1 and CDR2: SGHKS, YYEKEE (reference sequence). The CDR3 bases are TGTGCCAGCAGCCCCGGGACTAGTGTTTACGAGCAGTACTTC. Translated: CASSPGTSVYEQYF.

The chain couples TRBV7-6 to TRBJ2-2; D perhaps matches TRBD2 (6 bases). The V gene lost 5 bases and the J gene lost 2 bases, with 15 bases spanning the gap. CDR1 is SGHVS and CDR2 is FNYEAQ in the germline V gene. The CDR3 runs 16 residues. CDR3 sequence (DNA): TGTGCCAGCAGCCTCAGGAGTAGCGGTAACACCGGGGAGCTGTTTTTT. The encoded protein is CASSLRSSGNTGELFF.

This rearrangement joins TRBV6-5 to TRBJ1-1; 9 nucleotides line up with TRBD1. J was trimmed by 8 bases and V by 5 bases; bases with no gene match: 9. Germline V gene data show CDR1 as MNHEY and CDR2 as SVGAGI. The CDR3 runs to 14 residues. This chain's CDR3 is CASSARDRAGEAFF. For the CDR3, the DNA is TGTGCCAGCAGTGCCCGGGACAGGGCGGGGGAAGCTTTCTTT.

The genes are TRBV5-1 and TRBJ1-1, with TRBD1 identical over 7 bases. V shed 4 bases and J 4 bases; nucleotides not matched to a gene: 13. The germline V gene has CDR1 SGHRS and CDR2 YFSETQ. There are 16 residues in the CDR3. CDR3 sequence (DNA): TGCGCCAGCAGCCTCACGGTATCACAGGGGATCACTGAAGCTTTCTTT. This sequence encodes CASSLTVSQGITEAFF.

The rearrangement joins TRBV30 to TRBJ2-1; 16 bases map to TRBD2. Trimming removed 2 bases from V and 3 bases from J; junction bases left unmatched: 10. CDR1 is GTSNPN, CDR2 SVGIG, per germline (reference sequence). The CDR3 runs to 19 residues. Written as DNA, the CDR3 is TGTGCCTGGAGTCCCACCGGGACTAGCGGGGGGGCCGTCTACAATGAGCAGTTCTTC. This gives the protein CAWSPTGTSGGAVYNEQFF.

V usage is TRBV5-6 and J usage is TRBJ2-1, with 10 bases lining up with TRBD2. CDR1 is SGHDT, CDR2 YYEEEE, per germline. This CDR3 is built from 16 residues. V lost 4 bases and J lost 4; bases outside the gene matches: 8. In DNA, the CDR3 is TGTGCCAGCAGCCTAAGCGGGGGGGTACGGTACAATGAGCAGTTCTTC. Translating it yields CASSLSGGVRYNEQFF.

For the CDR3, the DNA is TGTGCCAGCACCTTCGGACAGGCGAACACTGAAGCTTTCTTT. Its protein is CASTFGQANTEAFF. The chain carries TRBV7-9 and TRBJ1-1, with 7 positions matching TRBD1. This CDR3 comprises 14 residues. CDR1 is SEHNR, CDR2 FQNEAQ, per germline (reference sequence). The V gene end was trimmed by 7 bases and the J gene end by 1 base; junction bases not matched to a gene: 6.